Each of the 12 T cell receptor beta chains below was sequenced from the same sample in a study of cytomegalovirus exposure and HLA in healthy donors. Sequenced by immunoSEQ multiplex PCR; TCRdb stores in-frame clones only, minus some. This repertoire shows under 200,000 clones, about nine tenths found once; its top ten account for approximately 10%. The sequenced sample consisted of PBMCs. These receptor sequences come from a young woman in good health and CMV-seropositive.

This rearrangement joins TRBV12-5 to TRBJ2-5; 7 bases align to TRBD2. The CDR3 extends over 15 amino acids. Germline trimming cut 0 bases from V and 4 bases from J; bases unmatched to any gene: 5. Germline V gene lookup returns CDR1 LGHNT and CDR2 FRNRAP. The DNA for the CDR3 is TGTGCTAGTGGTTTGGTACCGGGAGGCAGAGAGACCCAGTACTTC. This encodes CASGLVPGGRETQYF. Supplemented by reference TRBV12-5 and TRBJ2-5, the full variable domain reads DARVTQTPRHKVTEMGQEVTMRCQPILGHNTVFWYRQTMMQGLELLAYFRNRAPLDDSGMPKDRFSAEMPDATLATLKIQPSEPRDSAVYFCASGLVPGGRETQYFGPGTRLLVL.

This clone was recorded once. The chain employs TRBV30 and TRBJ1-1, with D perhaps matching TRBD1 (6 bases). V was shortened by 5 bases and J by 11 bases, with 15 bases between the two germline ends. Germline CDR1 reads GTSNPN; CDR2 reads SVGIG (reference sequence). The CDR3 is made up of 11 amino acids. CDR3 nucleotides: TGTGCCTGGGATCGTTCAGGGGAGGCTTTCTTT. Translated: CAWDRSGEAFF.

This chain uses TRBV27 with TRBJ1-3; 7 bases fit TRBD1. Germline assignment: CDR1 MNHEY and CDR2 SMNVEV (reference sequence). V lost 0 bases and J lost 2; bases outside the gene matches: 1. CDR3 length equals 15 residues. The DNA for the CDR3 is TGTGCCAGCAGTTTATCGACAGGGACTGGAAACACCATATATTTT. Amino acid sequence: CASSLSTGTGNTIYF.

The CDR3 DNA sequence: TGTGCCAGCAGCTTGCCGGGACAAGGCTACGAGCAGTACTTC. This gives the protein CASSLPGQGYEQYF. The chain uses TRBV5-6 and TRBJ2-7; D perhaps matches TRBD1 (6 bases). V dropped 1 base and J dropped 3 bases, with 11 bases sitting between them. Germline V lookup: CDR1 SGHDT, CDR2 YYEEEE. This CDR3 region has 14 residues.

The chain joins TRBV7-9 to TRBJ2-2; weak D call: TRBD2 (5 bases). Germline CDR1 and CDR2: SEHNR and FQNEAQ (reference sequence). V lost 0 bases and J 7 bases, leaving 9 bases between the germline ends. The CDR3 is 14 residues long. CDR3: CASSLARGIGELFF. CDR3 in DNA: TGTGCCAGCAGCTTAGCTCGGGGAATCGGGGAGCTGTTTTTT.

This clone was observed a single time. The chain is built from TRBV5-6 and TRBJ2-1; D is perhaps TRBD1 (6 bases). Trimming shortened V by 5 bases and J by 10 bases, and 16 bases separated the two germline ends. This CDR3 is 13 amino acids long. Germline V lookup: CDR1 SGHDT, CDR2 YYEEEE. The CDR3 loop is CASSLLRGGEQFF. The CDR3 nucleotides are TGTGCCAGCAGTTTGCTCAGGGGTGGAGAGCAGTTCTTC.

This clone was seen a single time. This chain joins TRBV6-1 and TRBJ1-1; possible D gene TRBD1, 6 bases. Trimming removed 7 bases from V and 5 bases from J, with 8 bases in between. This CDR3 spans 11 amino acids. Germline CDR1 MNHNS, CDR2 SASEGT. CDR3 nucleotide sequence: TGTGCCAGCATTACAGGGACTGAAGCTTTCTTT. Protein sequence: CASITGTEAFF.

The chain has TRBV6-6 and TRBJ2-7; 8 bases match TRBD1. Trimming removed 7 bases from V and 5 bases from J; junction bases left unmatched: 10. Germline-derived CDR1 and CDR2 are MNHNY and SVGAGI (reference sequence). CDR3 length equals 14 residues. As DNA, the CDR3 is TGTGCCAGCAAAGACACAGGGGGAATTGACGAGCAGTACTTC. Protein: CASKDTGGIDEQYF.

The J gene is TRBJ2-3, the V gene TRBV2; maybe TRBD2 (6 bases). The V gene lost 4 bases and the J gene lost 0 bases, with 26 bases spanning the gap. The CDR3 covers 20 residues. CDR1 SNHLY and CDR2 FYNNEI come from the germline V gene. The CDR3 region is CASSVRSRSGAVSSTDTQYF. In nucleotides, the CDR3 is TGTGCCAGCAGTGTTAGATCCAGGTCGGGAGCGGTTTCTAGCACAGATACGCAGTATTTT.

This sequence joins TRBV27 and TRBJ2-3, with D perhaps TRBD1 (5 bases). V lost 0 bases, J lost 7 bases, and 14 bases lay in between. This CDR3 region has 15 residues. From germline, CDR1 is MNHEY and CDR2 SMNVEV (reference sequence). The CDR3 region is CASSLSGVLENTQYF. The CDR3 DNA follows: TGTGCCAGCAGTTTATCAGGGGTCTTGGAGAATACGCAGTATTTT.

This clone was detected once. The V call is TRBV7-6, the J call TRBJ2-7; 14 nucleotides align to TRBD2. Germline CDR1 reads SGHVS; CDR2 reads FNYEAQ. The CDR3 length is 17 residues. V lost 6 bases, J lost 3 bases, and 10 bases stayed unmatched. In DNA, the CDR3 is TGTGCCAGCAGTCCCGGGACTAGCGGGAGTGAGGGCTACGAGCAGTACTTC. This encodes CASSPGTSGSEGYEQYF.

The J gene is TRBJ1-2, the V gene TRBV28, with 10 bases that match TRBD1. V shed 2 bases, J shed 4 bases, and the junction held 4 bases outside the gene matches. Germline V CDR1 and CDR2: MDHEN, SYDVKM. CDR3 length: 15 amino acids. This chain's CDR3 is CASSLRDRGAYGYTF. The CDR3 DNA sequence: TGTGCCAGCAGTTTAAGGGACAGGGGCGCCTATGGCTACACCTTC.